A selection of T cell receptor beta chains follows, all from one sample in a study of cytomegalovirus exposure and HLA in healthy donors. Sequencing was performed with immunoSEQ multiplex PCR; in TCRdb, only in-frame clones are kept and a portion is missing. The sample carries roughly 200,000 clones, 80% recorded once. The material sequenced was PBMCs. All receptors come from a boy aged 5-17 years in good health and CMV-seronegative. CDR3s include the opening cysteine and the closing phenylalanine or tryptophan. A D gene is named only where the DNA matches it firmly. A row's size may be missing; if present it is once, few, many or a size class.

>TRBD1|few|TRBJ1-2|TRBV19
CASSTTRGTGNNYGYTF
TGTGCCAGTAGTACGACCCGAGGGACAGGGAATAACTATGGCTACACCTTC
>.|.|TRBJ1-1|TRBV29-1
CSVERLLNTEAFF
TGCAGCGTTGAACGACTGCTTAACACTGAAGCTTTCTTT
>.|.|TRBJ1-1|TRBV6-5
CASYRAKNTEAFF
TGTGCCAGTTACAGGGCCAAGAACACTGAAGCTTTCTTT
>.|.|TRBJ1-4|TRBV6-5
CASSPGPVAGEKLFF
TGTGCCAGCAGTCCCGGACCCGTAGCGGGTGAAAAACTGTTTTTT
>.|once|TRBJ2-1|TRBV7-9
CASSLLQRTLLINEQFF
TGTGCCAGCAGCTTATTGCAAAGGACACTCTTGATCAATGAGCAGTTCTTC
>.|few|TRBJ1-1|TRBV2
CASSEERGYFLAFF
TGTGCCAGCAGTGAAGAGAGGGGGTATTTTCTGGCTTTCTTT
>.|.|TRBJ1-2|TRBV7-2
CASSLAQGANYGYTF
TGTGCCAGCAGCTTAGCACAGGGTGCTAACTATGGCTACACCTTC
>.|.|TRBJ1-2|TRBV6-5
CASSRDTNYGYTF
TGTGCCAGCAGTCGGGACACCAACTATGGCTACACCTTC
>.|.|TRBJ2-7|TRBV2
CASSDSLFYEQYF
TGTGCCAGCAGTGACAGTTTATTCTACGAGCAGTACTTC
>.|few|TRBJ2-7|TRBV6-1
CASSSGVTFYEQYF
TGTGCCAGCAGTTCCGGGGTTACTTTCTACGAGCAGTACTTC
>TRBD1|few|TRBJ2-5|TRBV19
CASRTLDRWYF
TGTGCCAGTAGAACATTGGACAGGTGGTACTTC
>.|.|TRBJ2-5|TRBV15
CATSNEEYQETQYF
TGTGCCACCAGCAACGAGGAGTACCAAGAGACCCAGTACTTC
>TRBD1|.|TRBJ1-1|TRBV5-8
CASQTLNGQGVAFF
TGTGCCAGCCAGACCCTGAATGGACAGGGAGTAGCTTTCTTT
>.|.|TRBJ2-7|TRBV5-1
CASSLGQVSSYEQYF
TGCGCCAGCAGCTTGGGGCAGGTTAGCTCCTACGAGCAGTACTTC
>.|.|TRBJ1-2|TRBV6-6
CASSPDGYYGYTF
TGTGCCAGCAGCCCCGACGGGTACTATGGCTACACCTTC
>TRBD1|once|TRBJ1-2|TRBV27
CASSPGTGGGGGYGYTF
TGTGCCAGCAGTCCCGGGACAGGGGGCGGCGGAGGCTATGGCTACACCTTC
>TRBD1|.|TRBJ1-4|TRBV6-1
CASSEGSGQGGEKLFF
TGTGCCAGCAGTGAAGGATCCGGACAGGGTGGTGAAAAACTGTTTTTT
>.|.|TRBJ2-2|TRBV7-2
CASSQGSTGELFF
TGTGCCAGCAGCCAGGGGAGCACCGGGGAGCTGTTTTTT
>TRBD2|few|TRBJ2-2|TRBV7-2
CASSLNSGGATGELFF
TGTGCCAGCAGCTTAAATAGCGGGGGGGCCACCGGGGAGCTGTTTTTT
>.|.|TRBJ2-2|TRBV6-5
CASRGRGTGELFF
TGTGCCAGCAGGGGGCGGGGCACCGGGGAGCTGTTTTTT
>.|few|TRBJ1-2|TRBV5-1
CASSPPLSANYGYTF
TGCGCCAGCAGCCCCCCTTTGTCAGCTAACTATGGCTACACCTTC
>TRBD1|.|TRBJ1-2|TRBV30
CAWSQAGQNYGYTF
TGTGCCTGGAGCCAGGCGGGACAGAACTATGGCTACACCTTC
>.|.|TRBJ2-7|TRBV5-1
CASSLARDEQYF
TGCGCCAGCAGCTTGGCGCGGGACGAGCAGTACTTC
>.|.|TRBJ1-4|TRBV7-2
CASSYPRDRRNEKLFF
TGTGCCAGCAGCTACCCAAGAGACAGGCGTAATGAAAAACTGTTTTTT
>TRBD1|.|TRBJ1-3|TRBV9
CASSVTGGARDTIYF
TGTGCCAGCAGCGTTACAGGGGGCGCAAGGGACACCATATATTTT
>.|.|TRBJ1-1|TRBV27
CASSLSHNHMNTEAFF
TGTGCCAGCAGTTTATCACACAATCACATGAACACTGAAGCTTTCTTT
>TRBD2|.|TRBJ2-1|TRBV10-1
CASSAGGAGSYNEQFF
TGCGCCAGCAGTGCCGGGGGAGCGGGGAGTTACAATGAGCAGTTCTTC
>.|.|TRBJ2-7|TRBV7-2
CASSLGGTSPHYEQYF
TGTGCCAGCAGCTTAGGCGGGACCTCCCCGCACTACGAGCAGTACTTC